These 5 T cell receptor beta chains were all obtained from the same sample, sequenced in a study of shared clonotypes between healthy human individuals. CD45RO-negative, CCR7-selected cells formed the naive CD8 fraction, which excluded terminally differentiated effector memory CD45RA+ cells. Profiling relied on immunoSEQ multiplex PCR, and the TCRdb table lists in-frame clones only, not all of them. The sample contains hundreds of thousands of clones, roughly 95% of which appear only once. The sequencing input was naive CD8+ T cells sorted from blood. These receptors were taken from a young woman in good health.

V usage is TRBV15 and J usage is TRBJ2-1, with TRBD2 matching 10 bases. The CDR3 length is 16 residues. With 0 bases clipped from V and 6 bases from J, the junction kept 5 bases outside the gene matches. Germline values: CDR1 LNHNV, CDR2 YYDKDF (reference sequence). CDR3 in amino acids: CATSREASGSINEQFF. CDR3 DNA: TGTGCCACCAGCAGAGAAGCTAGCGGGAGTATCAATGAGCAGTTCTTC.

The chain employs TRBV7-3 and TRBJ2-7; no clear D gene. V gave up 5 bases and J gave up 0 bases, with 8 bases separating them. The CDR3 is made up of 13 amino acids. Germline V gene sequence: CDR1 SGHTA, CDR2 FQGTGA. The CDR3 DNA reads as TGTGCCAGCAGCAAGACTGACTCCTACGAGCAGTACTTC. This sequence encodes CASSKTDSYEQYF.

The rearrangement joins TRBV5-8 to TRBJ1-1; D is undetermined. Germline lookup yields CDR1 SGHTS and CDR2 YDEGEE. The ends were cut back, 2 bases at V and 5 bases at J, with 7 bases in the middle. This CDR3 spans 12 amino acids. The CDR3 DNA is TGTGCCAGCAGCTTAGACACGACTGAAGCTTTCTTT. Amino acids: CASSLDTTEAFF.

The chain joins TRBV5-6 to TRBJ1-4, with D perhaps matching TRBD1 (5 bases). CDR3 length equals 13 residues. Germline values: CDR1 SGHDT, CDR2 YYEEEE. V shed 2 bases and J shed 8 bases, with 10 bases lying between them. The CDR3 region has the DNA TGTGCCAGCAGCTTTACAGGTGGGGAAAAACTGTTTTTT. Amino acids: CASSFTGGEKLFF. The full variable domain, rest sourced from reference TRBV5-6 and TRBJ1-4, is DAGVTQSPTHLIKTRGQQVTLRCSPKSGHDTVSWYQQALGQGPQFIFQYYEEEERQRGNFPDRFSGHQFPNYSSELNVNALLLGDSALYLCASSFTGGEKLFFGSGTQLSVL.

The V gene is TRBV28, the J gene TRBJ2-7, with 9 bases fitting TRBD2. Germline assignment: CDR1 MDHEN and CDR2 SYDVKM. V dropped 3 bases and J dropped 5; count of bases not matched to a gene: 11. This CDR3 is 16 amino acids long. This CDR3 is CASSLRGGGFSHEQYF. The CDR3 nucleotides read TGTGCCAGCAGTTTGCGGGGGGGCGGCTTTTCCCACGAGCAGTACTTC.